These 14 T cell receptor beta chains were all obtained from the same sample, sequenced in a study of cytomegalovirus exposure and HLA in healthy donors. The PCR was carried out with 60 Vbeta primers and 13 Jbeta primers. The assay was immunoSEQ multiplex PCR, and TCRdb's table has in-frame clones only and misses some. The data contain approximately 220,000 clones, about 80% of them singletons. The sample comprised PBMCs. Receptors were obtained from a girl between 5 and 17 years old in good health and CMV-seronegative.

A single count supports this clone. The J gene is TRBJ2-1, the V gene TRBV5-1, with TRBD2 as a possible D gene (6 bases). Germline V gives CDR1 SGHRS, CDR2 YFSETQ. V was pared by 0 bases and J by 1 base, with 23 bases between. The CDR3 has 20 residues. The CDR3 DNA is TGCGCCAGCAGCTTGGTTGTGGCGGAGAAGCGGGCAAGATCCTACAATGAGCAGTTCTTC. Residues: CASSLVVAEKRARSYNEQFF. Based on the CDR3 plus reference TRBV5-1 and TRBJ2-1, the full variable domain is KAGVTQTPRYLIKTRGQQVTLSCSPISGHRSVSWYQQTPGQGLQFLFEYFSETQRNKGNFPGRFSGRQFSNSRSEMNVSTLELGDSALYLCASSLVVAEKRARSYNEQFFGPGTRLTVL.

This clone was observed once. The chain carries TRBV25-1 and TRBJ2-7; possible D gene TRBD2, 6 bases. This CDR3 comprises 13 residues. V dropped 4 bases and J dropped 7 bases, with 14 bases sitting between them. CDR1 is MGHDK, CDR2 SYGVNS, per germline. The CDR3 region has the DNA TGTGCCAGCAGTGCGGGAGAGGGTGCGGAGCAGTACTTC. Encoded protein: CASSAGEGAEQYF.

This clone was observed a single time. The chain uses TRBV7-2 and TRBJ2-1; D unclear. The CDR3 is 15 residues long. Germline V gene lookup returns CDR1 SGHTA and CDR2 FQGNSA. V was pared by 2 bases and J by 8 bases, with 16 bases between. This CDR3 is CASSLKSSLTDEQFF. Here the CDR3 DNA reads TGTGCCAGCAGCTTAAAAAGTTCACTTACAGATGAGCAGTTCTTC.

The chain links TRBV6-1 to TRBJ1-5; D unclear. The CDR3 runs 14 residues. Trimming removed 8 bases at V and 0 bases at J, with 11 bases between. Looked up from germline, CDR1 is MNHNS and CDR2 is SASEGT. The CDR3 region has the DNA TGTGCCAGCTCTGACTCCCTTAGCAATCAGCCCCAGCATTTT. This codes for CASSDSLSNQPQHF.

The V gene is TRBV19, the J gene TRBJ2-7; 10 bases match TRBD2. The CDR3 runs to 16 residues. J lost 1 base, V lost 4 bases, and 7 bases had no gene match. The V gene's germline CDR1 is LNHDA and CDR2 SQIVND (reference sequence). The CDR3 DNA reads TGTGCCAGTAGTAGCGATACTAGCGGGATATCCTACGAGCAGTACTTC. It specifies CASSSDTSGISYEQYF.

This chain connects TRBV5-1 to TRBJ2-3; D is unresolved. This CDR3 has 12 residues. V lost 4 bases, J lost 9 bases, and 12 bases lay in between. Looked up from germline, CDR1 is SGHRS and CDR2 is YFSETQ. CDR3 residues: CASSPDIDTQYF. CDR3 sequence (DNA): TGCGCCAGCAGCCCCGACATCGACACGCAGTATTTT. The variable domain in full, completed from reference TRBV5-1 and TRBJ2-3, reads KAGVTQTPRYLIKTRGQQVTLSCSPISGHRSVSWYQQTPGQGLQFLFEYFSETQRNKGNFPGRFSGRQFSNSRSEMNVSTLELGDSALYLCASSPDIDTQYFGPGTRLTVL.

The CDR3 bases are TGTGCCAGCAGCCCCGGCCCGGGACAGGGCCACGAGCAGTACTTC. Amino acid sequence: CASSPGPGQGHEQYF. The rearrangement joins TRBV7-2 to TRBJ2-7, with TRBD1 matching 9 bases. V lost 5 bases to trimming and J lost 5 bases; unmatched junction nucleotides: 10. Looked up from germline, CDR1 is SGHTA and CDR2 is FQGNSA. The CDR3 is 15 residues long.

This clone appeared a few times. J is TRBJ1-1 and V is TRBV25-1; no clear D. This CDR3 has 11 residues. From germline, CDR1 is MGHDK and CDR2 SYGVNS. V gave up 5 bases and J gave up 10 bases, with 11 bases separating them. DNA for the CDR3: TGTGCCAGCAGTTCCCCCAGATCAGCTTTCTTT. This gives the protein CASSSPRSAFF.

The chain has TRBV4-1 and TRBJ1-3; D is undetermined. The CDR3 is 17 residues long. The V end lost 0 bases, the J end lost 0 bases, and 12 bases lay between the germline ends. Germline V CDR1 and CDR2: MGHRA, YSYEKL. The CDR3 nucleotides are TGCGCCAGCAGCCAAGATTTGCGAGCGAGCTCTGGAAACACCATATATTTT. Its translation: CASSQDLRASSGNTIYF.

CDR3 sequence reads: CASPPVTGMGMNTEAFF. The CDR3 coding sequence is TGTGCCAGCCCCCCTGTGACAGGGATGGGTATGAACACTGAAGCTTTCTTT. V is TRBV28 and J is TRBJ1-1; 7 nucleotides line up with TRBD1. J lost 0 bases, V lost 8 bases, and 15 bases had no gene match. The V gene's germline CDR1 is MDHEN and CDR2 SYDVKM. CDR3 length equals 17 residues.

The chain links TRBV5-1 to TRBJ1-3; tentative D call: TRBD1 (5 bases). V lost 4 bases and J 0 bases, leaving 8 bases between the germline ends. The CDR3 has 14 amino acids. CDR1 and CDR2 (germline): SGHRS, YFSETQ. The CDR3 spells CASSPGHSGNTIYF. The CDR3 coding sequence is TGCGCCAGCAGCCCTGGACACTCTGGAAACACCATATATTTT.

This clone was detected only a few times. The chain links TRBV4-1 to TRBJ2-2; 8 bases agree with TRBD1. Looked up from germline, CDR1 is MGHRA and CDR2 is YSYEKL. This CDR3 is built from 15 residues. Trimming at V came to 6 bases and at J to 6 bases, leaving 9 bases not matched to a gene. Here the CDR3 DNA reads TGCGCCAGCAGTAAATCCGGACAGGGCTCCGGGGAGCTGTTTTTT. Amino acids: CASSKSGQGSGELFF.

The J gene is TRBJ2-1, the V gene TRBV5-4; 12 positions match TRBD1. Germline V CDR1 and CDR2: SGHNT, YYREEE (reference sequence). V lost 4 bases, J lost 8 bases, and 10 bases stayed unmatched. The CDR3 consists of 16 residues. DNA for the CDR3: TGTGCCAGCAGCGTAACGGGACAGGGGGCGGGTGATGAGCAGTTCTTC. This encodes CASSVTGQGAGDEQFF.

The chain is built from TRBV7-2 and TRBJ1-2; D might be TRBD1 (6 bases). The V end lost 5 bases, the J end lost 0 bases, and 19 bases lay between the germline ends. Germline-derived CDR1 and CDR2 are SGHTA and FQGNSA. The length of the CDR3 is 17 residues. The chain's CDR3 is CASSPKQGMWTNYGYTF. As DNA, the CDR3 is TGTGCCAGCAGCCCCAAACAGGGAATGTGGACTAACTATGGCTACACCTTC.